Detailed here is one T cell receptor beta chain. The sample holds one count of this clone. The clone's antigen remains unknown. No base quality values were provided; no much bigger clone lies one nucleotide off. Libraries were built with the immunoSEQ multiplex PCR assay. TCRdb carries this immuneACCESS record with in-frame sequences only. Its versions omit some clonotypes, under half of them owing to an unresolved V gene in the studies checked, with the rest unexplained. This sample lists roughly 43,000 clones; roughly 87% were detected once. The ten largest make up about 1.2% of the sample. The source of the sample is a study of T cell changes during pregnancy in multiple sclerosis (dated by TCRdb to the late 2010s). Concerning the study at large: The study examined how the T cell repertoire changed over the course of pregnancy in women with multiple sclerosis.

Here V drops 0 bases and J drops 3 bases, and the junction holds 8 bases not matched to any gene. CDR1 and CDR2, per the germline V gene, are LGHNA and YSLEER. The CDR3 goes from the cysteine to the phenylalanine over 16 residues. The sequence is cut down to CDR3 DNA, 48 bases in frame from base 1. The receptor chain draws on TRBV4-3 and TRBJ2-7; TRBD1 aligns with 7 central bases. This sequence was found in a female donor with multiple sclerosis, enrolled in a pregnancy study. This sample comprised CD4+ T cells from peripheral blood mononuclear cells, obtained after pregnancy. The DNA sequence is given as TGCGCCAGCAGCCAAGATGGGAAGGGGGCGAACTACGAGCAGTACTTC. Protein translation: CASSQDGKGANYEQYF.